This TCR beta chain derives from a study of cytomegalovirus exposure and HLA in healthy donors. This clone has a handful of counts. Its cognate antigen is unknown. PCR employed 60 Vbeta and 13 Jbeta primers. TCRdb keeps only in-frame clones here, not all; method: immunoSEQ multiplex PCR. The sample records about 120,000 clones, roughly 18% being singletons. CDR1 and CDR2 (germline): SGHNT, YYREEE (reference sequence). The CDR3 is 13 amino acids. V dropped 9 bases and J dropped 0; count of bases not matched to a gene: 6. Findings and caveats of the study: Earlier findings revealed that most TCR beta V segments proved productive either about 90% or about 30% of the time.

V usage is TRBV5-4 and J usage is TRBJ2-7; 7 bases are shared with TRBD2. The clonotype originates from a female donor in good health and CMV-seropositive. The sequenced sample was PBMCs. As DNA, the CDR3 is TGTGCCACTACGCAGCGGGACTCCTACGAGCAGTACTTC. Residues: CATTQRDSYEQYF. Drawing the rest from reference TRBV5-4 and TRBJ2-7, the complete variable domain is ETGVTQSPTHLIKTRGQQVTLRCSSQSGHNTVSWYQQALGQGPQFIFQYYREEENGRGNFPPRFSGLQFPNYSSELNVNALELDDSALYLCATTQRDSYEQYFGPGTRLTVT.